This T cell receptor beta chain appears in the sequencing data of a study of cytomegalovirus exposure and HLA in healthy donors. J lost 5 bases, V lost 4 bases, and 7 bases had no gene match. The germline gives CDR1 LGHNA, CDR2 YSLEER. This CDR3 is 17 amino acids long. Use of 60 Vbeta and 13 Jbeta primers characterized the PCR. Sequencing used immunoSEQ multiplex PCR; TCRdb keeps in-frame clones, though not all of them. The top ten hold about 2.5% of the sample, which has about 180,000 clones, 75% to 85% seen once. V and J are TRBV4-3 and TRBJ2-2; 13 nucleotides agree with TRBD2. The sequencing sample was made of PBMCs. The receptor was isolated from a woman in her 30s in good health and CMV-seropositive. The CDR3 loop reads CASSPRLAGGGTGELFF. CDR3 nucleotide sequence: TGCGCCAGCAGCCCGCGACTAGCGGGGGGCGGTACCGGGGAGCTGTTTTTT.